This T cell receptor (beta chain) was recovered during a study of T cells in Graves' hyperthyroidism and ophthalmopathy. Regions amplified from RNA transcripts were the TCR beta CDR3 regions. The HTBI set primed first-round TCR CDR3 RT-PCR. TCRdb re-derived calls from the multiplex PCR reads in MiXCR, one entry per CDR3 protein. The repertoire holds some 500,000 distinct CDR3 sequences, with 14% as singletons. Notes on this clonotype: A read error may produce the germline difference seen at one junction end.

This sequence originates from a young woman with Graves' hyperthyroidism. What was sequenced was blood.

The DNA for the CDR3 is TGTGCCAGCAGCCCAACAGGGTGGGCCAAAAACATTGAGTACTTC. This codes for CASSPTGWAKNIEYF. The chain is built from TRBV14 and TRBJ2-4; a possible D gene is TRBD1 (6 bases). The CDR3 spans 15 residues. CDR1 SGHDN and CDR2 FVKESK come from the germline V gene.